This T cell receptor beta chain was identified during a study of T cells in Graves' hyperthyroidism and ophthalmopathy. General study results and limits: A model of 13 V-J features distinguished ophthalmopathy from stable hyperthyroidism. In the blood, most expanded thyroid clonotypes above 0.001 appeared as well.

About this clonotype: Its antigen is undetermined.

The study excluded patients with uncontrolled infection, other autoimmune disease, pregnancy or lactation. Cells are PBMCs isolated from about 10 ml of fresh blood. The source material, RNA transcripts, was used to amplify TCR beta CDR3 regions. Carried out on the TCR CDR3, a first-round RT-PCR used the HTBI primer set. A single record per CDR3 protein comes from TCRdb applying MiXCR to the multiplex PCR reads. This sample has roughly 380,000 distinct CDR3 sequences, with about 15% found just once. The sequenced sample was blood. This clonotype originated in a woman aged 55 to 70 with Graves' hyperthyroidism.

CDR3 bases: TGTGCCAGCAGTACCACCTCCAGTAGCAATCAGCCCCAGCATTTT. Translated: CASSTTSSSNQPQHF. This sequence joins TRBV6-1 and TRBJ1-5; D unresolved. V was shortened by 5 bases and J by 0 bases, with 11 bases between the two germline ends. The CDR3 covers 15 residues. Germline V gives CDR1 MNHNS, CDR2 SASEGT.